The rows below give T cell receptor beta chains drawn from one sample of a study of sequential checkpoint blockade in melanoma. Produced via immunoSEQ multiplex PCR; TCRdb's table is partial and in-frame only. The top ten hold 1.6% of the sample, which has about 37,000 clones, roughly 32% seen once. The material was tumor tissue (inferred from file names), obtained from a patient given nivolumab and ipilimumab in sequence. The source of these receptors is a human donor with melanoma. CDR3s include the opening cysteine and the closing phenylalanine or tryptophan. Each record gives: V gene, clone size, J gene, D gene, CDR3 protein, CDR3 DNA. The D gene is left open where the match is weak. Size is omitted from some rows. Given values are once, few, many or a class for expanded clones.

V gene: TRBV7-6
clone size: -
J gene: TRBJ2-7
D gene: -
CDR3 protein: CASSLSPGTASYEQYF
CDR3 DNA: TGTGCCAGCAGCTTAAGTCCGGGAACTGCTTCCTACGAGCAGTACTTC

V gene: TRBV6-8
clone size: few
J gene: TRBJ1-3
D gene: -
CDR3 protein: CAITSGPHSGNTIYF
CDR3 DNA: TGTGCCATCACCTCGGGACCGCACTCTGGAAACACCATATATTTT

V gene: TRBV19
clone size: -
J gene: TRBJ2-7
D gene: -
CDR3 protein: CASTGTGSSYEQYF
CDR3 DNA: TGTGCCAGTACTGGGACGGGGAGCTCCTACGAGCAGTACTTC

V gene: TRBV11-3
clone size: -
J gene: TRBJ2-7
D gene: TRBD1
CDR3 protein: CASSLDLDRGPGEQYF
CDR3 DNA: TGTGCCAGCAGCTTAGATCTCGACAGGGGGCCGGGCGAGCAGTACTTC

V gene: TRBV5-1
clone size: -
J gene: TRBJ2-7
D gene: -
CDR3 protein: CASSLSNYGTISYEQYF
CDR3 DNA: TGCGCCAGCAGCCTGTCAAACTACGGGACAATAAGCTACGAGCAGTACTTC

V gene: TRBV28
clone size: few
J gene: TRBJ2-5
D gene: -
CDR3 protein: CASSQGGTGRETQYF
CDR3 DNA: TGTGCCAGCAGTCAGGGGGGAACGGGACGAGAGACCCAGTACTTC

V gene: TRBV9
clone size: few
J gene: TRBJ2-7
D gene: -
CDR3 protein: CASSVKGLNYEQYF
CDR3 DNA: TGTGCCAGCAGTGTAAAGGGGCTCAACTACGAGCAGTACTTC

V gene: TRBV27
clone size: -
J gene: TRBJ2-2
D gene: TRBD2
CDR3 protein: CASSPRPLAGAGELFF
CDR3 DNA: TGTGCCAGCAGTCCCCGCCCACTAGCGGGGGCCGGGGAGCTGTTTTTT

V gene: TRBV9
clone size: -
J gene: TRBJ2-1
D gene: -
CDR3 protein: CASSVAGDGFNEQFF
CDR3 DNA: TGTGCCAGCAGCGTAGCGGGGGACGGGTTCAATGAGCAGTTCTTC

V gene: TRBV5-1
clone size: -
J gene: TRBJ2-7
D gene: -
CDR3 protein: CASSLGGLPSYEQYF
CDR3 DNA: TGCGCCAGCAGCTTGGGAGGGCTTCCCTCCTACGAGCAGTACTTC

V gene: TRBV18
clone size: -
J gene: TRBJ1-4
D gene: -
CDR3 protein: CASSPLAHQGTQAGEKLFF
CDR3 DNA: TGTGCCAGCTCACCACTGGCCCATCAGGGGACACAGGCGGGTGAAAAACTGTTTTTT

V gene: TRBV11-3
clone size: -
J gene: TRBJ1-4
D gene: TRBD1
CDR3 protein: CASSLDRMRWATNEKLFF
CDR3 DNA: TGTGCCAGCAGCTTGGACAGGATGCGGTGGGCAACTAATGAAAAACTGTTTTTT

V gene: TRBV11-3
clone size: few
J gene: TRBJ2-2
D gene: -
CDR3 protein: CASSWGAETGELFF
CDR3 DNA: TGTGCCAGCAGCTGGGGGGCGGAGACCGGGGAGCTGTTTTTT

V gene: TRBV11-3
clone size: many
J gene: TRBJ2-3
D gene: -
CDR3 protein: CASSFSGTPFYTDTQYF
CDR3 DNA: TGTGCCAGCAGCTTTTCCGGGACACCTTTCTACACAGATACGCAGTATTTT

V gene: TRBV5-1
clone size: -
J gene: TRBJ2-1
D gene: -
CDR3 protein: CASSLAADSPYNEQFF
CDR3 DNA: TGCGCCAGCAGCTTGGCGGCCGACTCCCCCTACAATGAGCAGTTCTTC

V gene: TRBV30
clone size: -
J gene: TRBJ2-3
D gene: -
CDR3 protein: CAWSVTGDTQYF
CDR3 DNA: TGTGCCTGGAGTGTAACGGGAGATACGCAGTATTTT

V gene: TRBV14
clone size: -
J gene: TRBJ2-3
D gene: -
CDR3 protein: CVFPRAIRDTQYF
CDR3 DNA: TGTGTCTTCCCCAGGGCGATAAGAGATACGCAGTATTTT

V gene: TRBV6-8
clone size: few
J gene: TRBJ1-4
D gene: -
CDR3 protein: CASSPASGLNEKLFF
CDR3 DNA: TGTGCCAGCAGTCCGGCCTCGGGACTTAATGAAAAACTGTTTTTT

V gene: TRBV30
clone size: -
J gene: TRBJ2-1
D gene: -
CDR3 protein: CAWSNLGNYNEQFF
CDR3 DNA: TGTGCCTGGAGTAACCTCGGAAACTACAATGAGCAGTTCTTC

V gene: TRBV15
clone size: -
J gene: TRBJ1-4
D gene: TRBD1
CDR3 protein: CATSPDRPLATNEKLFF
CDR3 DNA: TGTGCCACCAGCCCGGACAGGCCACTCGCAACTAATGAAAAACTGTTTTTT

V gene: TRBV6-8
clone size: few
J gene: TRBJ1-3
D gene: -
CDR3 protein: CASSQIISGNTIYF
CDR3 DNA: TGTGCCAGCAGCCAAATAATCTCTGGAAACACCATATATTTT

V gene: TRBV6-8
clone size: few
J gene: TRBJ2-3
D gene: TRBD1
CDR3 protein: CASTGVVTDTQYF
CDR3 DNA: TGTGCCAGTACAGGGGTGGTCACAGATACGCAGTATTTT

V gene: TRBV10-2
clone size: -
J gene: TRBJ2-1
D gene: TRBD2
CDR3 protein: CASITGTRGYNEQFF
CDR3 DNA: TGCGCCAGCATTACCGGGACTAGGGGGTACAATGAGCAGTTCTTC

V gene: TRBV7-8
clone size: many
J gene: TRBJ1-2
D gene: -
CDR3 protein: CASSFRSGVTYGYTF
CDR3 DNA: TGTGCCAGCAGCTTCAGATCGGGGGTAACCTATGGCTACACCTTC

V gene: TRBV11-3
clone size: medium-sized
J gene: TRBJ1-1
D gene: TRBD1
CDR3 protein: CASSFVSQGARSLNTEAFF
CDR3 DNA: TGTGCCAGCAGCTTCGTTTCACAGGGGGCGCGGAGTCTAAACACTGAAGCTTTCTTT

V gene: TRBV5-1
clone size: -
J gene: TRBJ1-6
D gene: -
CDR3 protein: CASSLAAHSYNSPLHF
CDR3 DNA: TGCGCCAGCAGCTTGGCGGCTCACTCCTATAATTCACCCCTCCACTTT

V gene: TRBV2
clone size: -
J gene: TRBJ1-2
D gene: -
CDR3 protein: CASSEAARGVSGYTF
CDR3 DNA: TGTGCCAGCAGTGAAGCTGCCAGGGGAGTGAGTGGCTACACCTTC

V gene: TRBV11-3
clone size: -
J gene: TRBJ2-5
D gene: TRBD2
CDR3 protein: CASSAWGSGVQETQYF
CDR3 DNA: TGTGCCAGCAGCGCATGGGGTAGCGGGGTCCAAGAGACCCAGTACTTC

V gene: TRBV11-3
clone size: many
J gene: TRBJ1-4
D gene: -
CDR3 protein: CASSSGGRTNEKLFF
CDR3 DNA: TGTGCCAGCAGCTCTGGCGGGCGAACTAATGAAAAACTGTTTTTT

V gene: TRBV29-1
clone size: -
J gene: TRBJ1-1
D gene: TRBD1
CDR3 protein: CSARGQLMNTEAFF
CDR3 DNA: TGCAGCGCCCGGGGACAGCTTATGAACACTGAAGCTTTCTTT

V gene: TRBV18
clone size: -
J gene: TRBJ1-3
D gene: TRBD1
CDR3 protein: CASSPRTGDSGNTIYF
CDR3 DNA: TGTGCCAGCTCACCGAGAACAGGGGACTCTGGAAACACCATATATTTT

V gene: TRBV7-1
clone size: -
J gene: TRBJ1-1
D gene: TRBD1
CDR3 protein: CASSFDRGTEAFF
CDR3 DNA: TGTGCCAGCAGCTTCGACAGGGGAACTGAAGCTTTCTTT

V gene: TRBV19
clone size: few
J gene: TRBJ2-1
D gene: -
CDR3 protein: CATRKEGGKQFF
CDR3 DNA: TGTGCCACTCGAAAGGAGGGCGGTAAGCAGTTCTTC

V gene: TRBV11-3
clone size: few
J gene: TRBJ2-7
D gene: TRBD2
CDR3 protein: CASSLREGGTYEQYF
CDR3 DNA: TGTGCCAGCAGCTTACGGGAGGGCGGAACCTACGAGCAGTACTTC

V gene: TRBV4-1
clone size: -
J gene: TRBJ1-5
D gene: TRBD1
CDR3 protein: CASSHSGQSRGNQPQHF
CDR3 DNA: TGCGCCAGCAGCCACTCGGGACAGTCCAGGGGCAATCAGCCCCAGCATTTT

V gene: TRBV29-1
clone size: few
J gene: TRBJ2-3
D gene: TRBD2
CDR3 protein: CSVEFLSGSADTQYF
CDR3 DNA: TGCAGCGTTGAGTTTCTTAGCGGGAGCGCAGATACGCAGTATTTT

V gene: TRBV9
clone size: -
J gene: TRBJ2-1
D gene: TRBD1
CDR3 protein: CASSPQDRPYNEQFF
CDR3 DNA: TGTGCCAGCAGCCCGCAGGACAGGCCTTACAATGAGCAGTTCTTC

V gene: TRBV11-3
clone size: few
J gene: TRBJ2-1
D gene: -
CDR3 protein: CASSFSGSYNEQFF
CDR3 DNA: TGTGCCAGCAGCTTCAGCGGGTCCTACAATGAGCAGTTCTTC

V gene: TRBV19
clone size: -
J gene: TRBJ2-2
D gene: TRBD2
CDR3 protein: CASSMGLANTGELFF
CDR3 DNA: TGTGCCAGTAGTATGGGACTAGCGAACACCGGGGAGCTGTTTTTT

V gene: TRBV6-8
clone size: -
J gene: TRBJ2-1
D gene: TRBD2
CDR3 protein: CASSLTSGDNEQFF
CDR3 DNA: TGTGCCAGCAGTTTGACTAGCGGAGACAATGAGCAGTTCTTC

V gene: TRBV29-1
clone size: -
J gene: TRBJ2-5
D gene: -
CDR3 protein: CSVEPPSGTQYF
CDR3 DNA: TGCAGCGTTGAGCCTCCCTCAGGGACCCAGTACTTC

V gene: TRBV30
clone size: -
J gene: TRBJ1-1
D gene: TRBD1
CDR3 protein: CAWTTTGDLAFF
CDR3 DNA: TGTGCCTGGACCACCACAGGGGACTTAGCTTTCTTT

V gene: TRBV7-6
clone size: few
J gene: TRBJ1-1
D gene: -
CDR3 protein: CASSLVGGTLNTEAFF
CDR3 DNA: TGTGCCAGCAGCTTAGTGGGGGGGACCCTGAACACTGAAGCTTTCTTT

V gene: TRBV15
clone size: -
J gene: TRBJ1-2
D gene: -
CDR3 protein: CATSRDDGFNYGYTF
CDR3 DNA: TGTGCCACCAGCAGAGATGACGGGTTTAACTATGGCTACACCTTC

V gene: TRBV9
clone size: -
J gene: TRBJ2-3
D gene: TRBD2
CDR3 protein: CARRGSGTDTQYF
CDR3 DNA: TGTGCCAGGCGGGGGTCTGGCACAGATACGCAGTATTTT

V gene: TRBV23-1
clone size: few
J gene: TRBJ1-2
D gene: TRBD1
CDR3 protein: CASSPPTGVNYGYTF
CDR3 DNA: TGCGCCAGCAGTCCTCCGACAGGGGTCAACTATGGCTACACCTTC